The 27 T cell receptor beta chains in this list originate from one sample, sequenced in a study of OX40 agonist ivuxolimab in advanced cancers. Data came from immunoSEQ multiplex PCR; TCRdb stores just in-frame clones and leaves some out. The sample has tens of thousands of clones; about 88% are singletons. The sequencing here drew on CD4+ or CD8+ T cells sorted from blood, taken in a trial of the OX40 agonist ivuxolimab. These receptors all come from an adult with an advanced solid tumor such as melanoma, head and neck, liver or kidney cancer.

V usage is TRBV4-2 and J usage is TRBJ1-1; D is unclear. Germline-derived CDR1 and CDR2 are LGHNA and YNFKEQ. This CDR3 contains 15 residues. Trimming cost V 2 bases and J 0 bases, with 10 bases left between them. The CDR3 nucleotides are TGTGCCAGCAGCCAATCTGAGGCGGTGAACACTGAAGCTTTCTTT. Protein sequence: CASSQSEAVNTEAFF.

The CDR3 DNA reads as TGTGCCAGCAGCTTTCCCTTTGGCGAGCAGTACTTC. This gives the protein CASSFPFGEQYF. The J gene is TRBJ2-7, the V gene TRBV11-2; no firm D call. The germline V gene has CDR1 SGHAT and CDR2 FQNNGV. V gave up 3 bases and J gave up 6 bases, with 9 bases separating them. The length of the CDR3 is 12 residues.

This clone appeared once. The J gene is TRBJ2-1, the V gene TRBV5-4; perhaps TRBD1 as D (6 bases). The CDR3 is made up of 13 amino acids. CDR1 and CDR2 from the germline V gene are SGHNT and YYREEE (reference sequence). Trimming removed 3 bases from V and 8 bases from J, with 12 bases in between. CDR3 coding DNA: TGTGCCAGCAGCTCACAGGGTTACTATGAGCAGTTCTTC. Protein product: CASSSQGYYEQFF. The variable domain in full, with the rest retrieved from reference TRBV5-4 and TRBJ2-1, is ETGVTQSPTHLIKTRGQQVTLRCSSQSGHNTVSWYQQALGQGPQFIFQYYREEENGRGNFPPRFSGLQFPNYSSELNVNALELDDSALYLCASSSQGYYEQFFGPGTRLTVL.

This clone was seen just once. The V call is TRBV30, the J call TRBJ2-7; 9 positions agree with TRBD2. The length of the CDR3 is 14 residues. Per the germline V gene, CDR1 is GTSNPN and CDR2 is SVGIG (reference sequence). Trimming took 2 bases from V and 4 from J; bases not matched to a gene: 6. As DNA, the CDR3 is TGTGCCTGGAGTACGCTAGCGGGGTTATACGAGCAGTACTTC. Residues: CAWSTLAGLYEQYF.

This chain links TRBV7-9 with TRBJ2-1; 12 bases agree with TRBD2. Germline values: CDR1 SEHNR, CDR2 FQNEAQ (reference sequence). J lost 7 bases, V lost 1 base, and 2 bases had no gene match. The CDR3 is 15 amino acids. The CDR3 DNA sequence: TGTGCCAGCAGCTTAGGACTAGCGGGAGTGAATGAGCAGTTCTTC. It is translated as CASSLGLAGVNEQFF.

The CDR3: CASSLYRQNNEQFF. CDR3 bases: TGTGCCAGCAGTTTATATCGGCAGAACAATGAGCAGTTCTTC. This chain uses TRBV27 with TRBJ2-1, with D unclear. V was shortened by 1 base and J by 5 bases, with 9 bases between the two germline ends. CDR1 is MNHEY, CDR2 SMNVEV, per germline (reference sequence). This CDR3 has 14 residues.

The chain joins TRBV27 to TRBJ1-2, with 9 bases identical to TRBD1. Germline V gene data show CDR1 as MNHEY and CDR2 as SMNVEV (reference sequence). This CDR3 is built from 12 residues. V lost 5 bases to trimming and J lost 7 bases; unmatched junction nucleotides: 2. The CDR3 reads CASSGTGTGYTF. CDR3 nucleotide sequence: TGTGCCAGCAGTGGGACAGGGACTGGCTACACCTTC.

The chain combines TRBV11-2 with TRBJ2-1; 9 positions match TRBD1. V was clipped by 0 bases and J by 8 bases; unmatched bases: 2. The CDR3 sequence is 14 residues long. Germline CDR1 and CDR2: SGHAT and FQNNGV. CDR3 loop: CASSLEWTGDEQFF. The CDR3 nucleotides read TGTGCCAGCAGCTTAGAGTGGACAGGGGATGAGCAGTTCTTC.

This clone appeared a single time. This chain connects TRBV9 to TRBJ1-2; D is possibly TRBD1 (6 bases). The V end was cut by 3 bases, the J end by 2 bases, with 8 bases between. The CDR3 sequence is 13 residues long. The germline gives CDR1 SGDLS, CDR2 YYNGEE. The CDR3, as DNA: TGTGCCAGCAGCGAGGGACAAAACTATGGCTACACCTTC. Protein: CASSEGQNYGYTF.

The sample holds one count of this clone. The chain couples TRBV29-1 to TRBJ1-2, with 9 bases fitting TRBD1. The V gene's germline CDR1 is SQVTM and CDR2 ANQGSEA. This CDR3 region has 13 residues. V was clipped by 7 bases and J by 7 bases; unmatched bases: 10. CDR3 amino acids: CSARTGESLGYTF. CDR3 in DNA: TGCAGCGCTAGGACAGGGGAGAGTCTTGGCTACACCTTC.

The chain carries TRBV19 and TRBJ2-2, with unresolved D. This CDR3 is built from 12 residues. V gave up 11 bases and J gave up 4 bases, with 11 bases separating them. CDR1 LNHDA and CDR2 SQIVND come from the germline V gene (reference sequence). The CDR3 region is CASEKATGELFF. CDR3 in DNA: TGTGCCTCAGAAAAGGCCACCGGGGAGCTGTTTTTT.

This chain joins TRBV7-3 and TRBJ2-2; D possibly corresponds to TRBD1 (5 bases). The germline V gene encodes CDR1 SGHTA and CDR2 FQGTGA. The CDR3 is 16 amino acids. V was pared by 1 base and J by 5 bases, with 14 bases between. CDR3 nucleotide sequence: TGTGCCAGCAGCTTAATTGGTGGACATTCGACCGGGGAGCTGTTTTTT. It encodes CASSLIGGHSTGELFF. Supplemented by reference TRBV7-3 and TRBJ2-2, the full variable domain reads GAGVSQTPSNKVTEKGKYVELRCDPISGHTALYWYRQSLGQGPEFLIYFQGTGAADDSGLPNDRFFAVRPEGSVSTLKIQRTERGDSAVYLCASSLIGGHSTGELFFGEGSRLTVL.

This chain links TRBV5-1 with TRBJ2-1; TRBD2 matches at 8 bases. Per the germline V gene, CDR1 is SGHRS and CDR2 is YFSETQ. V shed 0 bases and J 7 bases; nucleotides not matched to a gene: 9. The CDR3 consists of 16 residues. This CDR3 reads CASSLAPTGTRNEQFF. The CDR3 bases are TGCGCCAGCAGCTTGGCCCCCACAGGGACTAGGAATGAGCAGTTCTTC. Filled out from reference TRBV5-1 and TRBJ2-1, the complete variable domain reads KAGVTQTPRYLIKTRGQQVTLSCSPISGHRSVSWYQQTPGQGLQFLFEYFSETQRNKGNFPGRFSGRQFSNSRSEMNVSTLELGDSALYLCASSLAPTGTRNEQFFGPGTRLTVL.

This clone was observed a handful of times. This sequence joins TRBV5-1 and TRBJ1-1; 9 nucleotides match TRBD1. Per germline, CDR1 SGHRS and CDR2 YFSETQ. This CDR3 is 14 amino acids long. With 3 bases clipped from V and 11 bases from J, the junction kept 11 bases outside the gene matches. Here the CDR3 DNA reads TGCGCCAGCAGCTCCGCGGGACAGGGAGGAAATGCTTTCTTT. Translated, it gives CASSSAGQGGNAFF.

The genes are TRBV6-5 and TRBJ2-5; D is unresolved. V dropped 3 bases and J dropped 0 bases, with 5 bases sitting between them. Germline CDR1 MNHEY, CDR2 SVGAGI. This CDR3 comprises 13 residues. The CDR3 sequence is CASSYTNQETQYF. The CDR3 region has the DNA TGTGCCAGCAGTTATACGAACCAAGAGACCCAGTACTTC.

The chain links TRBV9 to TRBJ1-2, with D possibly TRBD1 on 5 matching bases. V was cut by 2 bases and J by 5 bases, with 19 bases left in between. In germline, CDR1 is SGDLS, CDR2 YYNGEE. The CDR3 consists of 16 residues. CDR3 nucleotide sequence: TGTGCCAGCAGCGTTCGGGCAGGGTCTCCCTGGTATGGCTACACCTTC. Protein: CASSVRAGSPWYGYTF.

This CDR3 reads CASSQLLGGTYNEQFF. CDR3 DNA sequence: TGCGCCAGCAGCCAATTGCTCGGGGGGACCTACAATGAGCAGTTCTTC. The chain recombines TRBV4-1 with TRBJ2-1; TRBD2 agrees at 7 bases. Trimming removed 2 bases from V and 2 bases from J; junction bases left unmatched: 6. The CDR3 loop spans 16 amino acids. CDR1 is MGHRA, CDR2 YSYEKL, per germline.

V gene TRBV27 combines with J gene TRBJ2-1; possible D gene TRBD2, 6 bases. The CDR3 contains 16 residues. Germline V gene sequence: CDR1 MNHEY, CDR2 SMNVEV (reference sequence). V was clipped by 4 bases and J by 6 bases, with 19 bases between them. The CDR3 bases are TGTGCCAGCAGTTCCCCCCGGGAGAAGGGGATCAATGAGCAGTTCTTC. Protein: CASSSPREKGINEQFF.

This clone was seen just once. This chain joins TRBV19 and TRBJ2-4, with TRBD1 matching over 9 bases. V lost 9 bases to trimming and J lost 3 bases; unmatched junction nucleotides: 21. This CDR3 has 19 amino acids. Germline assignment: CDR1 LNHDA and CDR2 SQIVND (reference sequence). The CDR3 loop reads CASYPVHRGRWVGKNIQYF. The CDR3 nucleotides are TGTGCCAGCTACCCCGTCCACAGGGGGCGATGGGTGGGCAAAAACATTCAGTACTTC.

The chain joins TRBV6-5 to TRBJ2-7, with D possibly TRBD2 on 5 matching bases. Germline loops: CDR1 MNHEY, CDR2 SVGAGI. V was clipped by 2 bases and J by 4 bases, with 9 bases between them. CDR3 length: 13 residues. The CDR3 spells CASSYEGGYEQYF. The DNA of the CDR3 is TGTGCCAGCAGTTACGAGGGCGGTTACGAGCAGTACTTC.

This chain uses TRBV7-3 with TRBJ2-3, with 8 nucleotides matching TRBD1. Germline V gene lookup returns CDR1 SGHTA and CDR2 FQGTGA. This CDR3 has 14 amino acids. J gave up 4 bases and V 5 bases, and 5 bases lay outside the gene matches. The CDR3 nucleotides are TGTGCCAGCAGCCAAGGACAGGGCCCAGATACGCAGTATTTT. It codes for CASSQGQGPDTQYF.

The rearrangement links TRBV2 to TRBJ1-5; D is ambiguous. CDR1 and CDR2 from the germline V gene are SNHLY and FYNNEI. Trimming took off 1 base at V and 5 bases at J, with 6 bases between the two ends. The CDR3 consists of 13 residues. The DNA of the CDR3 is TGTGCCAGCAGTGAAGAGACTTATCAGCCCCAGCATTTT. Its translation: CASSEETYQPQHF.

By its share, this clone is medium-sized (0.01 to 0.1%). This rearrangement joins TRBV15 to TRBJ1-1; D remains ambiguous. The CDR3 loop spans 14 amino acids. The germline V gene encodes CDR1 LNHNV and CDR2 YYDKDF (reference sequence). Trimming stripped 4 bases from V and 1 base from J, with 10 bases between. CDR3 nucleotide sequence: TGTGCCACCAGCACGACGTACAGGAACACTGAAGCTTTCTTT. Protein: CATSTTYRNTEAFF. The variable domain in full, completed from reference TRBV15 and TRBJ1-1, reads DAMVIQNPRYQVTQFGKPVTLSCSQTLNHNVMYWYQQKSSQAPKLLFHYYDKDFNNEADTPDNFQSRRPNTSFCFLDIRSPGLGDTAMYLCATSTTYRNTEAFFGQGTRLTVV.

V is TRBV4-1 and J is TRBJ2-7; 9 nucleotides line up with TRBD1. CDR3 size: 15 residues. Looked up from germline, CDR1 is MGHRA and CDR2 is YSYEKL. Trimming cost V 4 bases and J 1 base; bases outside gene matches: 5. CDR3 in DNA: TGCGCCAGCAGCCCGCAGACAGGGGGGTCCTACGAGCAGTACTTC. It specifies CASSPQTGGSYEQYF.

V is TRBV7-9 and J is TRBJ2-7; 9 positions agree with TRBD2. The germline V gene encodes CDR1 SEHNR and CDR2 FQNEAQ (reference sequence). The CDR3 is made up of 14 amino acids. V lost 5 bases and J lost 1; bases outside the gene matches: 3. The CDR3 DNA reads TGTGCCAGCAGCAGTAGCGGGAGTTCCTACGAGCAGTACTTC. Residues: CASSSSGSSYEQYF.

The gene calls are TRBV5-1 and TRBJ2-7, with TRBD1 matching 9 bases. This CDR3 spans 15 amino acids. After removal of 3 bases from V and 3 bases from J, the junction contained 7 bases not matched to a gene. In germline, CDR1 is SGHRS, CDR2 YFSETQ. CDR3 loop: CASSYYPGQGYEQYF. The CDR3 nucleotides are TGCGCCAGCAGCTACTATCCGGGACAGGGCTACGAGCAGTACTTC.

This clone was found once. The V call is TRBV10-3, the J call TRBJ2-1; TRBD2 might be the D (6 bases). The germline V and J ends were trimmed by 11 bases and 7 bases, with 12 bases remaining between them. CDR3 size: 11 residues. Germline lookup yields CDR1 ENHRY and CDR2 SYGVKD. The CDR3 here is CAVTAGNEQFF. The CDR3 DNA reads as TGTGCCGTGACCGCGGGGAATGAGCAGTTCTTC.